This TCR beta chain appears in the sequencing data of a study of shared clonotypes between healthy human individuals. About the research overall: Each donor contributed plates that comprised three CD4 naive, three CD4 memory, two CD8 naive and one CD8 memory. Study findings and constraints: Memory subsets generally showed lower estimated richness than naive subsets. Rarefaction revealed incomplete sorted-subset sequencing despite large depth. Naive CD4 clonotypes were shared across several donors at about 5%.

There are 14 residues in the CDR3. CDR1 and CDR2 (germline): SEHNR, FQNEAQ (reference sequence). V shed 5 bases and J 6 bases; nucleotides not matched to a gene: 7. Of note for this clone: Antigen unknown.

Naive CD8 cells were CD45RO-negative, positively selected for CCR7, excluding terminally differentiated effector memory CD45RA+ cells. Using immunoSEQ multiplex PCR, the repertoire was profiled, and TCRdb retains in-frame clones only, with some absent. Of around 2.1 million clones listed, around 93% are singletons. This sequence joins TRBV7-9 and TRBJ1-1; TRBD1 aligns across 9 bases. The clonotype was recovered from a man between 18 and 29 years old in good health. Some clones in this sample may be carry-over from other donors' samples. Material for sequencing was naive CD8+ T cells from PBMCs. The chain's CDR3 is CASSPRDRVPEAFF. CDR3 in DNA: TGTGCCAGCAGCCCCCGGGACAGGGTCCCTGAAGCTTTCTTT.